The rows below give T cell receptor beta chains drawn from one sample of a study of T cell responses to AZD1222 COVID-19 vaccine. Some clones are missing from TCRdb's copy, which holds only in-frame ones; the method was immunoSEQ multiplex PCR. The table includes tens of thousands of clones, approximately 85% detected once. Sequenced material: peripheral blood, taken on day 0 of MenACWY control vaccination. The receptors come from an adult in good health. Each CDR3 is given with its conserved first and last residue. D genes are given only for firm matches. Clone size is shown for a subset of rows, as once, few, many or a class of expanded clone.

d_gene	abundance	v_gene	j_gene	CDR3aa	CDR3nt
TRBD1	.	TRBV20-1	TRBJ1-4	CSASTGQVNEKLFF	TGCAGTGCTAGTACCGGACAGGTTAATGAAAAACTGTTTTTT
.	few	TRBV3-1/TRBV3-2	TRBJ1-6	CASISREGNSPLHF	TGTGCCAGCATTTCTCGGGAGGGGAATTCACCCCTCCACTTT
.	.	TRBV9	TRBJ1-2	CASSVGGLTMGGYTF	TGTGCCAGCAGCGTAGGAGGGCTCACTATGGGGGGCTACACCTTC
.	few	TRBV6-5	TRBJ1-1	CASSYSAGMNTEAFF	TGTGCCAGCAGTTACTCGGCGGGGATGAACACTGAAGCTTTCTTT
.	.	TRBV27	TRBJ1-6	CASTLRGGYNSPLHF	TGTGCCAGCACTCTCCGGGGGGGATACAATTCACCCCTCCACTTT
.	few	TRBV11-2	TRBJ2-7	CASRDYEQYF	TGTGCCAGCAGGGACTACGAGCAGTACTTC
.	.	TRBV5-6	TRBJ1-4	CASSRVLGSNEKLFF	TGTGCCAGCAGCCGGGTTTTGGGGTCTAATGAAAAACTGTTTTTT
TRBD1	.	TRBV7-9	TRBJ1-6	CASSRSTGGPVSYNSPLHF	TGTGCCAGCAGCCGGTCGACAGGGGGCCCAGTCTCCTATAATTCACCCCTCCACTTT
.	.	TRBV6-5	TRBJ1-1	CASSPGASEAFF	TGTGCCAGCAGTCCCGGGGCTTCTGAAGCTTTCTTT
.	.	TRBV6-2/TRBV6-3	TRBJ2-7	CASSYPLGHRISYEQYF	TGTGCCAGCAGTTACCCCCTGGGACATCGTATTTCCTACGAGCAGTACTTC
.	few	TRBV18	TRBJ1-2	CASSLQGHPNYGYTF	TGTGCCAGCTCACTTCAGGGGCACCCGAACTATGGCTACACCTTC
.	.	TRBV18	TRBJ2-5	CASSPGTDLQETQYF	TGTGCCAGCTCACCTGGGACGGACCTCCAAGAGACCCAGTACTTC
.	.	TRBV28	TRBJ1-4	CASSLIAGGSEKLFF	TGTGCCAGCAGTTTAATCGCGGGAGGGAGTGAAAAACTGTTTTTT
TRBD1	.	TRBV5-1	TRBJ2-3	CASSRFRDSTTDTQYF	TGCGCCAGCAGTCGGTTCCGGGACAGTACCACAGATACGCAGTATTTT
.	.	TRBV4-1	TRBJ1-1	CASSRDTEAFF	TGCGCCAGCAGCCGGGACACTGAAGCTTTCTTT
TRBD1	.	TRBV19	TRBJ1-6	CASSPSGTGGQHSPLHF	TGTGCCAGTAGTCCTTCCGGGACAGGGGGACAGCATTCACCCCTCCACTTT
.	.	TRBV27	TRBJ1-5	CASSLTLNSNQPQHF	TGTGCCAGCAGTTTAACACTCAATAGCAATCAGCCCCAGCATTTT
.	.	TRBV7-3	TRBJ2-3	CASAAGANTDTQYF	TGTGCCAGCGCGGCCGGGGCGAACACAGATACGCAGTATTTT
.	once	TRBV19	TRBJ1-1	CASSIGRNTEAFF	TGTGCCAGTAGCATAGGTAGGAACACTGAAGCTTTCTTT
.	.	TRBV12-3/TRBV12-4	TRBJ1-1	CASSLTVTEAFF	TGTGCCAGCAGTTTAACAGTTACTGAAGCTTTCTTT
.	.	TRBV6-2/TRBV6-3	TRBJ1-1	CASSVLSGSEAFF	TGTGCCAGCAGCGTCCTGAGTGGGTCTGAAGCTTTCTTT
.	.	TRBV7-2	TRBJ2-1	CASSLARGTYNEQFF	TGTGCCAGCAGCTTAGCCCGGGGAACCTACAATGAGCAGTTCTTC
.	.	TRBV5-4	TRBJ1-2	CASSLRGLENGYTF	TGTGCCAGCAGCTTGAGGGGCCTAGAGAATGGCTACACCTTC
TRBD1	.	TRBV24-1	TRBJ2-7	CATSDPRQGYYEQYF	TGTGCCACCAGTGACCCTCGACAGGGATACTACGAGCAGTACTTC
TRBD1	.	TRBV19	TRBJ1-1	CASSTRDRVGITEAFF	TGTGCCAGTAGTACCCGGGACAGGGTGGGGATCACTGAAGCTTTCTTT
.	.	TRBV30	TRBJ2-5	CAWGGEAETQYF	TGTGCCTGGGGCGGGGAAGCAGAGACCCAGTACTTC
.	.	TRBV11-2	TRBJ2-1	CASSLDLRRGRHNEQFF	TGTGCCAGCAGCTTAGATCTGCGGCGGGGCCGACACAATGAGCAGTTCTTC